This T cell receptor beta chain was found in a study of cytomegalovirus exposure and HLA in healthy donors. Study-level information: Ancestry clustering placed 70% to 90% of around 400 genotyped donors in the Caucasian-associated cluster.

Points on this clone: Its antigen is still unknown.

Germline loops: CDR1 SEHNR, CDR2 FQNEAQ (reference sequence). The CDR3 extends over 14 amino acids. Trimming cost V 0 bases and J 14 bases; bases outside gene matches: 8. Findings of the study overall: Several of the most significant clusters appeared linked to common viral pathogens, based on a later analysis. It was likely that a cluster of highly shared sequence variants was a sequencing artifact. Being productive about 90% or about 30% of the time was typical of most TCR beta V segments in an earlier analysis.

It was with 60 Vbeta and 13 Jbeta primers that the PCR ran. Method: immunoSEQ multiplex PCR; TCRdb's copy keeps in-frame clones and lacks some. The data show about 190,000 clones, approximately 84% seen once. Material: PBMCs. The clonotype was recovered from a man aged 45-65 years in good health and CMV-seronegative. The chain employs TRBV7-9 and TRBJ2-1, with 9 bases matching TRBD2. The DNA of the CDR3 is TGTGCCAGCAGCTTAGCCTGGCGGGGGGGGACGGAGTTCTTC. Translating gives CASSLAWRGGTEFF.